This TCR beta chain was observed in a study of regulatory T cells in long-lasting Graves disease. For TCR beta, libraries came from iRepertoire HTBI primers and Arm-PCR of CDR3 regions. TCRdb recomputed calls from the multiplex PCR reads with MiXCR, one row per CDR3 protein. There are about 620,000 distinct CDR3 sequences in the sample; less than 20% occur only once, and approximately 20% lies in the top ten. The V segment lost 6 bases and the J segment 6 bases; nucleotides outside the gene matches: 8. Germline loops: CDR1 MDHEN, CDR2 SYDVKM. CDR3 size: 14 residues. The time point is: newly diagnosed GD, antithyroid drugs for less than 3 months. Extracted RNA from PBMCs served as the source of the TCR library. This clonotype has at least ten counts. These records were also assigned to another study, of T cells in Graves' hyperthyroidism and ophthalmopathy.

Sequencing was performed on peripheral blood mononuclear cells (PBMCs), taken at new diagnosis, from a patient treated with antithyroid drugs. The genes are TRBV28 and TRBJ1-5, with 7 bases that match TRBD1. This TCR was recovered from a woman between 25 and 40 years old with Graves disease. The CDR3 DNA follows: TGTGCCAGCAGAATGAGGGGGCGCGCTCAGCCCCAGCATTTT. Amino acid sequence: CASRMRGRAQPQHF.